Many counts were recorded for the clone carrying this TCR beta chain. Its antigen is undetermined. Read coverage stops 3 residues before the CDR3 terminus; the germline J gene supplies the remainder. This sample is drawn from a study of T cell clonality in common variable immunodeficiency. Study findings and constraints: CVID subjects shared fewer TCRbeta clones than healthy controls did.

This CDR3 has 18 residues. The ends lost 4 bases at V and 6 bases at J; junction bases unmatched: 14. Germline V CDR1 and CDR2: DFQATT, SNEGSKA (reference sequence). The table came from immunoSEQ multiplex PCR; TCRdb's copy has only in-frame clones and leaves some out. The specimen has fewer than 60,000 clones, none found just once. Patients and controls were mostly of Caucasian heritage. The sequenced sample was peripheral blood mononuclear cells. This chain links TRBV20-1 with TRBJ2-1; 14 bases map to TRBD2. The receptor's source is a person aged 18 to 75 in good health. The covered CDR3 bases are TGCAGTGCTATAATTTTCCGACTAGCGGGAGGGCGGTCCAATGAG. Residues: CSAIIFRLAGGRSNE. The full CDR3 sequence reads CSAIIFRLAGGRSNEQFF.